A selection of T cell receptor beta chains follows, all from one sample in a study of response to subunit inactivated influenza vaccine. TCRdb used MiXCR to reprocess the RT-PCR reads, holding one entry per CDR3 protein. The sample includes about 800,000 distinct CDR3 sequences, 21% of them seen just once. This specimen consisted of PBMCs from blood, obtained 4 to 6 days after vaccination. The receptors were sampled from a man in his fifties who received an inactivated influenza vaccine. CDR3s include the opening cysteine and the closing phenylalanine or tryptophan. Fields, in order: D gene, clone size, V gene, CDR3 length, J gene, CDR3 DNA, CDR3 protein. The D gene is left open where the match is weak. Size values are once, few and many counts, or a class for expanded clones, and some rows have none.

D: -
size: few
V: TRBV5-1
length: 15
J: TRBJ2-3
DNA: TGCGCCAGCAGCGAATCGACACGTAGCACAGATACGCAGTATTTT
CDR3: CASSESTRSTDTQYF

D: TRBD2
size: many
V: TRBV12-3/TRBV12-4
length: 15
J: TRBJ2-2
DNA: TGTGCCAGCAGTCTCCGACTAGCGGGGCCCGGGGAGCTGTTTTTT
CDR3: CASSLRLAGPGELFF

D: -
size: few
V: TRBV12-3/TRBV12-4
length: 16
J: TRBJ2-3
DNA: TGTGCCAGCACCCCTGCCAGCGTTTCAGGCACAGATACGCAGTATTTT
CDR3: CASTPASVSGTDTQYF

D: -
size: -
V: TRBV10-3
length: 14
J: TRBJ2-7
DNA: TGTGCCATCAGTGATGGTCCGGGGTCCTACGAGCAGTACTTC
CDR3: CAISDGPGSYEQYF

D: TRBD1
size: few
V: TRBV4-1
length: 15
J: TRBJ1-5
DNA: TGCGCCAGCAGCCACGGGACAGGTAGCAATCAGCCCCAGCATTTT
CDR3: CASSHGTGSNQPQHF

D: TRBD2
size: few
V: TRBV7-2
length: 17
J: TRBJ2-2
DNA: TGTGCCAGCAGCTTAAGGAGAGGAAGCGGGAGTCCCGGGGAGCTGTTTTTT
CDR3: CASSLRRGSGSPGELFF

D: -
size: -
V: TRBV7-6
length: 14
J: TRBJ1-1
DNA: TGTGCCAGCAGCCCCTTTGACAGGAACACTGAAGCTTTCTTT
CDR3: CASSPFDRNTEAFF

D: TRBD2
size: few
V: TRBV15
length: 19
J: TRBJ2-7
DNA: TGTGCCACCAGCAGAAGACTGGGACTAGCGGGAGGAAGCCCCTACGAGCAGTACTTC
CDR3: CATSRRLGLAGGSPYEQYF

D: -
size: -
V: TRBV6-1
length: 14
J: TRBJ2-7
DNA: TGTGCCAGCAGTAAATTTATTGGCTCCTACGAGCAGTACTTC
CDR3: CASSKFIGSYEQYF

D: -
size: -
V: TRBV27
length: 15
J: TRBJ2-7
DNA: TGTGCCAGCAGTTTGAGGGCCAGCCTATCCTACGAGCAGTACTTC
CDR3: CASSLRASLSYEQYF

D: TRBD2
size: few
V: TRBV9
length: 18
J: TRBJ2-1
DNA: TGTGCCAGCAGCCCTTCTACAGTACTAGCGGGAGGCTCCTCTGGGCAGTTCTTC
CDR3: CASSPSTVLAGGSSGQFF

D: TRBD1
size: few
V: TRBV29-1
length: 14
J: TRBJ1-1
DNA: TGCAGCGGGGGACAGAATCTCGGCGGCACTGAAGCTTTCTTT
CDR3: CSGGQNLGGTEAFF

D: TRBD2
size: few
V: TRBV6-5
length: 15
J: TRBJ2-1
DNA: TGTGCCAGCGCTTACGGGACTAGCGGCTACAATGAGCAGTTCTTC
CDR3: CASAYGTSGYNEQFF

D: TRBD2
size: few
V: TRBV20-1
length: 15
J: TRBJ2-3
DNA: TGCAGTGCTAGACCTGGGACTACGGTCACAGATACGCAGTATTTT
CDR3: CSARPGTTVTDTQYF

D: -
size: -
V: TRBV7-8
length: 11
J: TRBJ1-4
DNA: TGTGCCAGCAGTCCAAATGAAAAACTGTTTTTT
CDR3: CASSPNEKLFF

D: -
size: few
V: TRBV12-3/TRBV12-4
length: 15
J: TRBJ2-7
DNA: TGTGCCAGCAGTTTAGCGGGGGAGATGTTTAACGAGCAGTACTTC
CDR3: CASSLAGEMFNEQYF

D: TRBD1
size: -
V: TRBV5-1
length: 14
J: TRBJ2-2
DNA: TGCGCCAGCCGCAACACCGGGACAGCCGGGGAGCTGTTTTTT
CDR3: CASRNTGTAGELFF

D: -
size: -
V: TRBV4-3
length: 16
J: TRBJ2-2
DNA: TGCGCCAGCAGCCAAGAAATCGGAGTGAACACCGGGGAGCTGTTTTTT
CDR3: CASSQEIGVNTGELFF

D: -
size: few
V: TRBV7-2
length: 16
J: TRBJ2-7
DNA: TGTGCCAGCAGCTTAGACCTTACAACACTGTACTACGAGCAGTACTTC
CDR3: CASSLDLTTLYYEQYF

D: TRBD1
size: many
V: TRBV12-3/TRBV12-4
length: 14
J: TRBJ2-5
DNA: TGTGCCAGCAGTTTAAGGACAGGGGTGGAGACCCAGTACTTC
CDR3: CASSLRTGVETQYF

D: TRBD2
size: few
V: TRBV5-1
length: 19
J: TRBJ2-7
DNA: TGCGCCAGCAGCTTTAAGGGGGTGGCGTCTAGCGGGAAATCTGTCGAGCAGTACTTC
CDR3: CASSFKGVASSGKSVEQYF

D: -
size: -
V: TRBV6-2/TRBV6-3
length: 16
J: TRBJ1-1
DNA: TGTGCCAGCAGTTACGAGGCTGGGCGGCTGAACACTGAAGCTTTCTTT
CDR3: CASSYEAGRLNTEAFF

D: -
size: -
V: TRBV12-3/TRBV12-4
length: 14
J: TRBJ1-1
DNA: TGTGCCAGCAGTCCCCAGGGGTTAGGGGCTGAAGCTTTCTTT
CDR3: CASSPQGLGAEAFF

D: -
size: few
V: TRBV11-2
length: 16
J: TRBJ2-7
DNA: TGTGCCAGCAGCTTAGAACTTGGGGAAATGGCGTACGAGCAGTACTTC
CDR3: CASSLELGEMAYEQYF

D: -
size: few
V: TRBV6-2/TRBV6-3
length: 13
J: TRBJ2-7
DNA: TGTGCCAGCAGTCGTCAGGAATTCTACGAGCAGTACTTC
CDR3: CASSRQEFYEQYF

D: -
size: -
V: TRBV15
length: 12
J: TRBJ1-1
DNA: TGTGCCACCAGCAGGGCTGATACTGAAGCTTTCTTT
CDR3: CATSRADTEAFF

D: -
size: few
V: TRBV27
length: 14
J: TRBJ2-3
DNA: TGTGCCAGCAGTTCCGTTGCTAGCACAGATACGCAGTATTTT
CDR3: CASSSVASTDTQYF

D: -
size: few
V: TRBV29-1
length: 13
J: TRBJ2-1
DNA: TGCAGCGGAACGGACATTTGGGTAAATGAGCAGTTCTTC
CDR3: CSGTDIWVNEQFF

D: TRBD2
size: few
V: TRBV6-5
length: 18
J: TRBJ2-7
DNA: TGTGCCAGCAGTTACTCTCGGGCTAGCGGGAGTCCCACCTACGAGCAGTACTTC
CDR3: CASSYSRASGSPTYEQYF

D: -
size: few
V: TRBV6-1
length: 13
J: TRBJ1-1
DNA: TGTGCCAGCAGTGTCGGGATCGCCGATGAAGCTTTCTTT
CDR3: CASSVGIADEAFF

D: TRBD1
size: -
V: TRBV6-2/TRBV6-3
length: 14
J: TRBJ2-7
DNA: TGTGCCAGCAGATTCGGGACAGGGGACTTCGAGCAGTACTTC
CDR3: CASRFGTGDFEQYF

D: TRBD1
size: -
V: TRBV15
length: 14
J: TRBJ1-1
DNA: TGTGCCACCAGCAGAATTTTTAACAGGGGTGAAGCTTTCTTT
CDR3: CATSRIFNRGEAFF

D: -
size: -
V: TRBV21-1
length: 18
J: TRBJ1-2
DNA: TGTGCCAGCAGCAAAGGAGGGGGTAGGCTGCTCCCTAACTATGGCTACACCTTC
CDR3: CASSKGGGRLLPNYGYTF

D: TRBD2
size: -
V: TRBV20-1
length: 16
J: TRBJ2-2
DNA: TGCAGTGCTAGAGATGGACTAGCGGGAGTTACCGGGGAGCTGTTTTTT
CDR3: CSARDGLAGVTGELFF

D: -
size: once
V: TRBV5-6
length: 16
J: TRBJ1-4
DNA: TGTGCCAGCAGCCGGGACACCTATGCAACTAATGAAAAACTGTTTTTT
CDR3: CASSRDTYATNEKLFF

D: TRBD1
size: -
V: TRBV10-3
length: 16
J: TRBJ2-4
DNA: TGTGCCATCAGTGGCCTCCCTCCTGACAGGGAAAACATTCAGTACTTC
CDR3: CAISGLPPDRENIQYF

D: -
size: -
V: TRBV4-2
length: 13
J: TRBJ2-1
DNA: TGTGCCAGCAGCCAATATGGGAGAAATGAGCAGTTCTTC
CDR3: CASSQYGRNEQFF

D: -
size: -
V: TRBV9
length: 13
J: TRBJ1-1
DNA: TGTGCCAGCAGCGTAGTGGAGGACACTGAAGCTTTCTTT
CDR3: CASSVVEDTEAFF

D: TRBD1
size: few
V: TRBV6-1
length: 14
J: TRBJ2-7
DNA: TGTGCCAGCGGGTTTGACAGGGTGGTCAACGAGCAGTACTTC
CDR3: CASGFDRVVNEQYF

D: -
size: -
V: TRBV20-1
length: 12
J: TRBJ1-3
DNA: TGCAGTGCAAGGGACGACGGAAACACCATATATTTT
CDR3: CSARDDGNTIYF

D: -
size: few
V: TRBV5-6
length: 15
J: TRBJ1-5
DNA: TGTGCCAGCAGCCCCAGCGACAGTTCCTATCAGCCCCAGCATTTT
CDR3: CASSPSDSSYQPQHF

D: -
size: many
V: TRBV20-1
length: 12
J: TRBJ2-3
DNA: TGCAGTGCTAGAGATTTTTCGACAAGGCAGTATTTT
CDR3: CSARDFSTRQYF

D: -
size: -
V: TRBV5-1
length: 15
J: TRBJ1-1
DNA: TGCGCCAGCTACCGTGGAGGCGGGATGAACACTGAAGCTTTCTTT
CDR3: CASYRGGGMNTEAFF

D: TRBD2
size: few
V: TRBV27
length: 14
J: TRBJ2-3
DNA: TGTGCCAGCAGTTTACTAGCGGGATCAGATACGCAGTATTTT
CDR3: CASSLLAGSDTQYF

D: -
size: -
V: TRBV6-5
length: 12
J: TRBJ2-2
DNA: TGTGCCACCAGACAGGATACCGGGGAGCTGTTTTTT
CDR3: CATRQDTGELFF

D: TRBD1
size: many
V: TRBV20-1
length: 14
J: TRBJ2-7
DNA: TGCAGTGCTTACGACAGGGGCCTTTCCTACGAGCAGTACTTC
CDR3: CSAYDRGLSYEQYF

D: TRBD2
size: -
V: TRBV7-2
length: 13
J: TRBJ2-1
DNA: TGTGCCAGCAGCTCGGGACTAGCGGGGCGGCAGTTCTTC
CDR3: CASSSGLAGRQFF

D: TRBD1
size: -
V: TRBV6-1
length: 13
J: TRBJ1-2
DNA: TGTGCCAGCAGTGCCCAGGGGGCCCGTGGCTACACCTTC
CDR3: CASSAQGARGYTF